A single sample gave rise to the 32 T cell receptor beta chains below, sequenced in a study of T cells in Graves' hyperthyroidism and ophthalmopathy. Researchers took RNA transcripts and amplified the TCR beta CDR3 regions from them. HTBI primers were employed in a first-round RT-PCR of the TCR CDR3. Each CDR3 protein gets one entry after TCRdb re-called the multiplex PCR reads with MiXCR. The top ten clones hold around a quarter of a sample with 500,000 to 550,000 distinct CDR3 sequences, around 20% of them seen once. The specimen was blood. Source of these receptors: a young man with Graves' hyperthyroidism.

The sample holds a few counts of this clonotype. The chain employs TRBV18 and TRBJ1-1; 7 bases are a match to TRBD1. Germline V gene data show CDR1 as KGHSH and CDR2 as LQKENI. The CDR3 loop spans 15 amino acids. V lost 2 bases and J lost 6; bases outside the gene matches: 9. The DNA of the CDR3 is TGTGCCAGCTCACCAAGGGCACAGGGGATCGCTGAAGCTTTCTTT. It is translated as CASSPRAQGIAEAFF. Combining the CDR3 with reference TRBV18 and TRBJ1-1 gives the whole variable domain NAGVMQNPRHLVRRRGQEARLRCSPMKGHSHVYWYRQLPEEGLKFMVYLQKENIIDESGMPKERFSAEFPKEGPSILRIQQVVRGDSAAYFCASSPRAQGIAEAFFGQGTRLTVV.

This clonotype was detected many times. V is TRBV11-3 and J is TRBJ2-5; D gene ambiguous. V lost 7 bases, J lost 4 bases, and 13 bases lay in between. The germline V gene encodes CDR1 SGHNT and CDR2 YENEEA. The CDR3 loop spans 13 amino acids. DNA of the CDR3: TGTGCCAGCACCGGTGGGGTGAGAGAGACCCAGTACTTC. This translates into CASTGGVRETQYF.

A word on this clonotype: The conserved final phenylalanine or tryptophan is absent from the CDR3, which likely points to a read error. It is unclear where the CDR3 begins or ends on the DNA, so no DNA is shown, and the CDR3 is as TCRdb lists it. The chain uses TRBV6-5 and TRBJ2-2; the D call in the table, TRBD1, was not verified against the DNA. The CDR3 region is 16 residues in length, termini included. CDR1 is MNHEY, CDR2 SVGAGI, per germline. The CDR3 loop is CASSSPFLENTGELCL.

This clonotype was found many times. The V and J genes are TRBV19 and TRBJ1-5; D remains ambiguous. The ends were cut back, 6 bases at V and 7 bases at J, with 19 bases in the middle. CDR3 length: 15 amino acids. CDR1 LNHDA and CDR2 SQIVND come from the germline V gene (reference sequence). In DNA form, the CDR3 reads TGTGCCAGTAGACTTTTGTGGGAGGGAGGACAGCCCCAGCATTTT. This sequence encodes CASRLLWEGGQPQHF.

This clonotype showed up many times. The chain recombines TRBV25-1 with TRBJ2-7; TRBD2 matches at 11 bases. This CDR3 has 16 amino acids. Trimming at V came to 6 bases and at J to 0 bases, leaving 7 bases not matched to a gene. Germline CDR1 reads MGHDK; CDR2 reads SYGVNS. The CDR3 is CASSLAGGSPSYEQYF. CDR3 nucleotides: TGTGCCAGCAGCCTAGCGGGGGGCTCTCCCTCCTACGAGCAGTACTTC.

Ten or more counts support this clonotype. V gene TRBV27 combines with J gene TRBJ2-5; perhaps TRBD2 as D (7 bases). V shed 3 bases and J shed 5 bases, with 13 bases lying between them. The CDR3 runs 14 residues. Germline V gene sequence: CDR1 MNHEY, CDR2 SMNVEV (reference sequence). CDR3: CASSFTGGGETQYF. For the CDR3, the DNA is TGTGCCAGCAGTTTTACGGGGGGCGGGGAGACCCAGTACTTC.

As for this clonotype: A much larger clone lies a single base off, so this may be a read error. The conserved closing phenylalanine or tryptophan is absent in this CDR3, likely reflecting a read error. The V gene is TRBV29-1, the J gene TRBJ1-1; tentatively, D is TRBD1 (5 bases). V lost 3 bases, J lost 3 bases, and 8 bases lay in between. CDR3 size: 12 residues. Germline-derived CDR1 and CDR2 are SQVTM and ANQGSEA. DNA for the CDR3: TGCAGCGTTGACAGGGCGGACACTGAAGCTTTCTTG. This gives the protein CSVDRADTEAFL.

This clonotype was seen repeatedly, ten times or more. The chain employs TRBV19 and TRBJ1-5; TRBD1 might be the D (5 bases). In germline, CDR1 is LNHDA, CDR2 SQIVND (reference sequence). The CDR3 totals 13 residues. V was trimmed by 7 bases and J by 3 bases, leaving 10 bases between them. CDR3 residues: CASKLGANQPQHF. In DNA form, the CDR3 reads TGTGCCAGTAAGTTAGGGGCCAATCAGCCCCAGCATTTT.

This sequence joins TRBV6-1 and TRBJ1-5, with 11 bases that match TRBD1. Germline V lookup: CDR1 MNHNS, CDR2 SASEGT. Germline trimming cut 6 bases from V and 7 bases from J; bases unmatched to any gene: 8. The CDR3 contains 15 residues. Here the CDR3 reads CASSMDRGLRQPQHF. For the CDR3, the DNA is TGTGCCAGCAGCATGGACAGGGGGCTGCGGCAGCCCCAGCATTTT.

In its sample, this clonotype was seen many times. The genes are TRBV15 and TRBJ1-1; TRBD1 aligns across 8 bases. Germline assignment: CDR1 LNHNV and CDR2 YYDKDF (reference sequence). The CDR3 covers 14 residues. Trimming cost V 3 bases and J 8 bases; bases outside gene matches: 8. The CDR3 nucleotides read TGTGCCACCAGCAGTCACACAGGGGGTCTGGAAGCTTTCTTT. It is translated as CATSSHTGGLEAFF.

This clonotype was counted many times. V gene TRBV28 combines with J gene TRBJ1-1; TRBD1 matches at 8 bases. Germline V gene sequence: CDR1 MDHEN, CDR2 SYDVKM. The trim removed 6 bases at V and 1 base at J, leaving 4 bases unmatched. The CDR3 is 14 residues long. CDR3: CASRRTGRNTEAFF. CDR3 in DNA: TGTGCCAGCAGACGGACAGGGAGGAACACTGAAGCTTTCTTT.

The genes are TRBV6-2 or TRBV6-3 and TRBJ1-5; tentative D call: TRBD1 (5 bases). The CDR3 is 13 residues long. The germline V gene encodes CDR1 MNHEY and CDR2 SVGEGT. V gave up 7 bases and J gave up 6 bases, with 13 bases separating them. The CDR3 here is CASTPTESQPQHF. CDR3 in DNA: TGTGCCAGCACCCCGACAGAAAGTCAGCCCCAGCATTTT.

This clonotype was observed many times. This chain connects TRBV20-1 to TRBJ1-2; D possibly corresponds to TRBD1 (6 bases). The CDR3 loop spans 13 amino acids. The germline V and J ends were trimmed by 0 bases and 7 bases, with 12 bases remaining between them. Looked up from germline, CDR1 is DFQATT and CDR2 is SNEGSKA (reference sequence). The CDR3 nucleotides read TGCAGTGCTAGAGATCTACAGGGACTTGGCTACACCTTC. This encodes CSARDLQGLGYTF.

The rearrangement links TRBV6-1 to TRBJ1-2; unclear D gene. The CDR3 contains 13 residues. Germline loops: CDR1 MNHNS, CDR2 SASEGT. V lost 0 bases and J lost 2, with 4 bases in between. The CDR3 DNA sequence: TGTGCCAGCAGTGAAGCGGACAACTATGGCTACACCTTC. Its translation is CASSEADNYGYTF.

This clonotype was recorded at least ten times. The V gene is TRBV6-1, the J gene TRBJ1-5; D remains unclear. CDR1 MNHNS and CDR2 SASEGT come from the germline V gene. V shed 6 bases and J shed 7 bases, with 7 bases lying between them. CDR3 size: 11 residues. The CDR3 nucleotides are TGTGCCAGCAGGGATGGGCAGCCCCAGCATTTT. It translates to CASRDGQPQHF.

Points on this clonotype: The junction departs from the called germline gene at one end, perhaps through a read error. The rearrangement links TRBV5-1 to TRBJ1-6; 7 bases map to TRBD1. The CDR3 extends over 16 amino acids. The germline gives CDR1 SGHRS, CDR2 YFSETQ. The CDR3, as DNA: TGCGCCAGTAGCTTGGTGCCCACAGGGGCCAATTCACCCCTCCACTTT. Translating gives CASSLVPTGANSPLHF.

At least ten counts were recorded for this clonotype. The chain carries TRBV14 and TRBJ2-7, with 7 bases identical to TRBD2. Trimming at V came to 1 base and at J to 5 bases, leaving 5 bases not matched to a gene. The CDR3 covers 14 residues. CDR1 is SGHDN and CDR2 is FVKESK in the germline V gene. The CDR3 spells CASSQAPRGDEQYF. The CDR3 DNA follows: TGTGCCAGCAGCCAAGCCCCCCGGGGGGACGAGCAGTACTTC.

This clonotype was seen a handful of times. The J gene is TRBJ1-1, the V gene TRBV11-2, with 10 positions matching TRBD1. V lost 0 bases, J lost 3 bases, and 16 bases stayed unmatched. Germline-derived CDR1 and CDR2 are SGHAT and FQNNGV. The CDR3 is 20 residues long. CDR3: CASSLDLDGVTGGLDTEAFF. The CDR3 coding sequence is TGTGCCAGCAGCTTAGATCTAGACGGAGTGACAGGGGGCTTGGACACTGAAGCTTTCTTT.

This chain uses TRBV20-1 with TRBJ2-7; D gene uncertain. This CDR3 comprises 12 residues. V dropped 3 bases and J dropped 7 bases, with 13 bases sitting between them. CDR1 is DFQATT, CDR2 SNEGSKA, per germline (reference sequence). The CDR3 loop is CSASYPMGEQYF. CDR3 in DNA: TGCAGTGCTAGTTACCCCATGGGGGAGCAGTACTTC.

In this sample, this clonotype turned up many times. The rearrangement links TRBV6-5 to TRBJ2-5, with a possible D match to TRBD1 (5 bases). The germline gives CDR1 MNHEY, CDR2 SVGAGI. The germline V and J ends were trimmed by 0 bases and 9 bases, with 14 bases remaining between them. This CDR3 comprises 14 residues. The CDR3 is CASSYSAGKGAQYF. The CDR3 DNA is TGTGCCAGCAGTTACTCGGCAGGCAAAGGGGCCCAGTACTTC.

This clonotype was detected only a few times. The chain employs TRBV5-4 and TRBJ1-5; D uncertain. V was trimmed by 0 bases and J by 3 bases, leaving 16 bases between them. Germline CDR1 SGHNT, CDR2 YYREEE (reference sequence). The CDR3 runs 17 residues. The CDR3 DNA reads TGTGCCAGCAGCTTGGCCGCTGGGCCTTCCCCCAATCAGCCCCAGCATTTT. Its translation: CASSLAAGPSPNQPQHF.

This chain links TRBV2 with TRBJ1-2; D is undetermined. V gave up 8 bases and J gave up 0 bases, with 13 bases separating them. Germline V gives CDR1 SNHLY, CDR2 FYNNEI. CDR3 length equals 14 residues. The CDR3 DNA is TGTGCCAGCGGCGAACTTCAGGCTAACTATGGCTACACCTTC. Translated, it gives CASGELQANYGYTF. Full variable domain (missing parts from reference TRBV2 and TRBJ1-2): EPEVTQTPSHQVTQMGQEVILRCVPISNHLYFYWYRQILGQKVEFLVSFYNNEISEKSEIFDDQFSVERPDGSNFTLKIRSTKLEDSAMYFCASGELQANYGYTFGSGTRLTVV.

This clonotype was found a few times. This sequence joins TRBV9 and TRBJ2-5; D perhaps matches TRBD1 (6 bases). Per the germline V gene, CDR1 is SGDLS and CDR2 is YYNGEE. V dropped 5 bases and J dropped 4 bases, with 15 bases sitting between them. The CDR3 totals 14 residues. The CDR3 region has the DNA TGTGCCAGCAGTCCACCGGGACATGGAGAGACCCAGTACTTC. This codes for CASSPPGHGETQYF.

This clonotype was observed many times. This chain connects TRBV28 to TRBJ2-7; D remains ambiguous. Germline V gives CDR1 MDHEN, CDR2 SYDVKM. CDR3 length equals 16 residues. The V and J ends lost 7 bases and 2 bases respectively, with 21 bases between them. The CDR3 region has the DNA TGTGCCAGCAATTGGACCTTGCCCCCCATAACCTACGAGCAGTACTTC. This gives the protein CASNWTLPPITYEQYF. Full variable domain (outside the CDR3, taken from reference TRBV28 and TRBJ2-7): DVKVTQSSRYLVKRTGEKVFLECVQDMDHENMFWYRQDPGLGLRLIYFSYDVKMKEKGDIPEGYSVSREKKERFSLILESASTNQTSMYLCASNWTLPPITYEQYFGPGTRLTVT.

In the case of this clonotype: A much larger clone sits a single nucleotide away, making a read error possible. The rearrangement joins TRBV30 to TRBJ1-1; the D is unclear. V lost 1 base to trimming and J lost 1 base, with 4 bases between them. The CDR3 has 12 residues. Per the germline V gene, CDR1 is GTSNPN and CDR2 is SVGIG (reference sequence). The chain's CDR3 is CAWSAGNTEAFF. The CDR3 DNA follows: TGTGCCTGGAGTGCGGGGAACACTGAAGCTTTCTTT.

This chain connects TRBV7-8 to TRBJ2-7, with TRBD1 matching 9 bases. The germline gives CDR1 SGHVS, CDR2 FQNEAQ. The CDR3 runs 16 residues. J gave up 7 bases and V 1 base, and 11 bases lay outside the gene matches. Here the CDR3 DNA reads TGTGCCAGCAGCTTAGGGCGGCGGGACAGGGCTCGAGAGCAGTACTTC. Translation: CASSLGRRDRAREQYF.

In this sample, this clonotype turned up many times. This sequence joins TRBV9 and TRBJ2-2; D remains unclear. The CDR3 contains 15 residues. The germline V gene encodes CDR1 SGDLS and CDR2 YYNGEE. The V and J ends lost 1 base and 1 base respectively, with 8 bases between them. The DNA of the CDR3 is TGTGCCAGCAGCGTAAGGACGGGGAACACCGGGGAGCTGTTTTTT. Protein: CASSVRTGNTGELFF.

The chain uses TRBV6-2 or TRBV6-3 and TRBJ1-1; D unclear. Germline loops: CDR1 MNHEY, CDR2 SVGEGT. V shed 3 bases and J shed 0 bases, with 8 bases lying between them. The CDR3 consists of 14 residues. This CDR3 is CASSYGNMNTEAFF. The CDR3 DNA sequence: TGTGCCAGCAGTTATGGGAACATGAACACTGAAGCTTTCTTT.

This clonotype was observed a single time. The chain employs TRBV6-2 or TRBV6-3 and TRBJ1-5, with TRBD1 as a possible D gene (5 bases). This CDR3 region has 15 residues. Germline V gives CDR1 MNHEY, CDR2 SVGEGT. V was clipped by 6 bases and J by 2 bases, with 14 bases between them. The CDR3 here is CASRSSLGRNQPQHF. CDR3 nucleotides: TGTGCCAGCAGATCCTCGTTGGGGCGCAATCAGCCCCAGCATTTT.

This clonotype was observed a few times. V and J are TRBV9 and TRBJ2-7; the D call may be TRBD1 or TRBD2 (5 bases each). The V gene lost 2 bases and the J gene lost 2 bases, with 11 bases spanning the gap. Germline-derived CDR1 and CDR2 are SGDLS and YYNGEE. This CDR3 has 14 residues. For the CDR3, the DNA is TGTGCCAGCAGCGTCGGGGACGGGGCCTACGAGCAGTACTTC. It codes for CASSVGDGAYEQYF. Based on the CDR3 plus reference TRBV9 and TRBJ2-7, the full variable domain is DSGVTQTPKHLITATGQRVTLRCSPRSGDLSVYWYQQSLDQGLQFLIQYYNGEERAKGNILERFSAQQFPDLHSELNLSSLELGDSALYFCASSVGDGAYEQYFGPGTRLTVT.

As regards this clonotype: An end of the junction does not agree with germline; a read error may underlie this. J is TRBJ1-2 and V is TRBV7-9, with a tentative D call TRBD1 (6 bases). The length of the CDR3 is 15 residues. From germline, CDR1 is SEHNR and CDR2 FQNEAQ (reference sequence). The CDR3 reads CASSLRTPSAGGFTF. DNA for the CDR3: TGTGCCAGCAGCCTTCGGACACCCTCCGCCGGGGGCTTCACCTTC.

The rearrangement links TRBV2 to TRBJ1-3; D is unresolved. Germline V gene sequence: CDR1 SNHLY, CDR2 FYNNEI. V gave up 8 bases and J gave up 1 base, with 18 bases separating them. The CDR3 sequence is 16 residues long. CDR3 region: CASVAARTSSGNTIYF. Here the CDR3 DNA reads TGTGCCAGCGTGGCCGCCAGGACCTCTTCTGGAAACACCATATATTTT.